This T cell receptor beta chain stems from a study of CD8+CD57+ T cells in acquired aplastic anemia. All sequencing subjects had displayed CD8+CD57+ cell expansion on flow cytometry. Concerning this clonotype itself: Its specificity is unknown.

TCR beta VDJ combinations and CDR3 sequences were profiled from genomic DNA. TCRdb re-analysed the reads in MiXCR, keeping a single row per CDR3 protein. The sample yields hundreds of thousands of distinct CDR3 sequences, roughly 34% seen once. The germline gives CDR1 SGHTA, CDR2 FQGNSA. The V segment lost 5 bases and the J segment 1 base; nucleotides outside the gene matches: 10. The CDR3 runs 18 residues. Study-level results: CD8+ Simpson's diversity showed no significant patient-control difference.

V is TRBV7-2 and J is TRBJ2-5; 13 bases map to TRBD2. The sample taken for sequencing was sorted CD4+, CD8+, or CD8+CD57+ T cells (not recorded which) from PBMCs. This clonotype originated in a human donor with aplastic anemia. This chain's CDR3 is CASSPRLAGGLTQETQYF. CDR3 DNA sequence: TGTGCCAGCAGCCCTAGACTAGCGGGGGGCCTAACCCAAGAGACCCAGTACTTC.